The 3 T cell receptor beta chains given below trace back to one sample, sequenced in a study of T cells in Graves' hyperthyroidism and ophthalmopathy. RNA transcripts provided the source from which TCR beta CDR3 regions were amplified. TCR CDR3 underwent first-round RT-PCR with the HTBI primer set. TCRdb re-called the multiplex PCR reads through MiXCR, storing one row per CDR3 protein. The table lists more than 650,000 distinct CDR3 sequences, 12% to 15% of them singletons. Sequencing was performed on blood. All receptors derive from a young woman with Graves' hyperthyroidism.

This clonotype was observed many times. Because the CDR3's place on the DNA is in doubt, the DNA is left out and the CDR3 is given as listed by TCRdb. The rearrangement uses TRBV12-3 or TRBV12-4 and TRBJ2-7; TRBD2 is the table's D call and was not checked against the DNA. A total of 14 residues make up the CDR3, ends included. CDR3 sequence: CASSFLAGREEQYF.

The V call is TRBV6-2 or TRBV6-3, the J call TRBJ1-5; D is uncertain. Germline V lookup: CDR1 MNHEY, CDR2 SVGEGT. Trimming pared 5 bases from V and 0 bases from J, leaving 17 bases between. There are 17 residues in the CDR3. This CDR3 is CASSDPWVMDSNQPQHF. In DNA, the CDR3 is TGTGCCAGCAGTGACCCCTGGGTGATGGATAGCAATCAGCCCCAGCATTTT.

This clonotype has a count of ten or more. The chain's CDR3 is CASSLGWVVGHTDTQYF. The CDR3 nucleotides are TGTGCCAGCAGCTTAGGCTGGGTAGTAGGGCACACAGATACGCAGTATTTT. The chain recombines TRBV7-8 with TRBJ2-3; unclear D gene. CDR3 length equals 17 residues. V shed 1 base and J shed 2 bases, with 16 bases lying between them. Per germline, CDR1 SGHVS and CDR2 FQNEAQ.